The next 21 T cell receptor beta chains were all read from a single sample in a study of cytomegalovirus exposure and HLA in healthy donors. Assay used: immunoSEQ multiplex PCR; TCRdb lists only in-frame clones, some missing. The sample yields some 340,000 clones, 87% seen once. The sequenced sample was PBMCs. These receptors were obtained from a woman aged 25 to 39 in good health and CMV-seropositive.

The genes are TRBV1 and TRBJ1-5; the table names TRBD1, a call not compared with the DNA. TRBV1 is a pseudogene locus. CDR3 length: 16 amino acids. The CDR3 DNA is TGCACCAGCAGCCAAGACGGGACAGGGGGATCTCAGCCCCAGCATTTT. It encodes CTSSQDGTGGSQPQHF.

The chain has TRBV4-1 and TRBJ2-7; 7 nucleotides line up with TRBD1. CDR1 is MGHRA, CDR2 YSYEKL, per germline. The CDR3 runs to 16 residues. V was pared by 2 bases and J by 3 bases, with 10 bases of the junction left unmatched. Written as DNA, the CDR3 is TGCGCCAGCAGCCAATCCACAGGGGATTCCGGCTACGAGCAGTACTTC. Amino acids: CASSQSTGDSGYEQYF.

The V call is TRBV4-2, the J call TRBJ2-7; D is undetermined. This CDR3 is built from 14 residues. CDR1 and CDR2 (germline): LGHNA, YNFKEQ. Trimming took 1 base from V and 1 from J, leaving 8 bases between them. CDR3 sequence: CASSQGAGSYEQYF. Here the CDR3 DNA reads TGTGCCAGCAGCCAAGGCGCCGGATCCTACGAGCAGTACTTC.

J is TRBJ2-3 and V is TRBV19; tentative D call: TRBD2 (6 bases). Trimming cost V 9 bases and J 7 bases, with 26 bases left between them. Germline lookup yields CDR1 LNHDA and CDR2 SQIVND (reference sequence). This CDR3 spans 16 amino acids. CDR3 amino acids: CASGSAGDSLVNTQYF. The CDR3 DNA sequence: TGTGCCAGCGGATCCGCCGGGGACTCGCTCGTTAATACGCAGTATTTT.

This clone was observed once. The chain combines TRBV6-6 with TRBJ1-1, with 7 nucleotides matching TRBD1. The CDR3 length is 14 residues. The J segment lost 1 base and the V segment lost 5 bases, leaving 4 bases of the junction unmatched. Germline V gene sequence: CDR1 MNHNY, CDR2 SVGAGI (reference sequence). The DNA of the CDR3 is TGTGCCAGCAGTGCGACAGGGACGAACACTGAAGCTTTCTTT. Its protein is CASSATGTNTEAFF.

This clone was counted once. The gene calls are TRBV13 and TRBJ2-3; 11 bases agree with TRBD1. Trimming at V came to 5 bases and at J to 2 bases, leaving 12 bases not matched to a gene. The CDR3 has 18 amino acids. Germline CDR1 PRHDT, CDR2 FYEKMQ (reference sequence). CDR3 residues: CASSIDWTGGSLTDTQYF. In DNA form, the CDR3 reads TGTGCCAGCAGCATCGACTGGACAGGGGGCAGTCTCACAGATACGCAGTATTTT.

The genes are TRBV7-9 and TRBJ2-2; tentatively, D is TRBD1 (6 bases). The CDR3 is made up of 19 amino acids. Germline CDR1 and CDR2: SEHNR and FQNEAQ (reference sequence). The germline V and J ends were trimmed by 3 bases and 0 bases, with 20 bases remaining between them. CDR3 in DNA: TGTGCCAGCAGCTTTAGGAAAGGGGATGGGACAACGAACACCGGGGAGCTGTTTTTT. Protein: CASSFRKGDGTTNTGELFF.

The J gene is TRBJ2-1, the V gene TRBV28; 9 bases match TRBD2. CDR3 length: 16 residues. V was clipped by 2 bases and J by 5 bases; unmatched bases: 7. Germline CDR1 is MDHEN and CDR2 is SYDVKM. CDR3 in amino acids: CASSLHSGGTDNEQFF. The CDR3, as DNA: TGTGCCAGCAGTTTACATAGCGGGGGCACTGACAATGAGCAGTTCTTC.

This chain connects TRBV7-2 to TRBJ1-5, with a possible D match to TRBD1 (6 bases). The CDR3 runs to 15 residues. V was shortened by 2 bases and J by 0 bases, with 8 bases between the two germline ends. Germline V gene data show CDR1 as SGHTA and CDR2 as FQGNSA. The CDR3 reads CASSLNRDSNQPQHF. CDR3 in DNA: TGTGCCAGCAGCTTAAACAGGGATAGCAATCAGCCCCAGCATTTT.

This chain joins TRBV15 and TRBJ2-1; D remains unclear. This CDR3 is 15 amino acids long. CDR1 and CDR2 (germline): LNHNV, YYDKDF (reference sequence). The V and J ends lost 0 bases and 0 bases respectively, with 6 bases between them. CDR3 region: CATSRDRSSYNEQFF. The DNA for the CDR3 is TGTGCCACCAGCAGAGACAGGAGCTCCTACAATGAGCAGTTCTTC. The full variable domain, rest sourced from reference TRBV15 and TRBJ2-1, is DAMVIQNPRYQVTQFGKPVTLSCSQTLNHNVMYWYQQKSSQAPKLLFHYYDKDFNNEADTPDNFQSRRPNTSFCFLDIRSPGLGDTAMYLCATSRDRSSYNEQFFGPGTRLTVL.

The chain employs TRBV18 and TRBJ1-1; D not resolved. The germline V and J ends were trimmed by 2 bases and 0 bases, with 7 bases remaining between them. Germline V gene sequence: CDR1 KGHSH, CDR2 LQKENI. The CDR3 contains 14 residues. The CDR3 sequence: CASSPVNMNTEAFF. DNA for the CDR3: TGTGCCAGCTCACCAGTCAACATGAACACTGAAGCTTTCTTT.

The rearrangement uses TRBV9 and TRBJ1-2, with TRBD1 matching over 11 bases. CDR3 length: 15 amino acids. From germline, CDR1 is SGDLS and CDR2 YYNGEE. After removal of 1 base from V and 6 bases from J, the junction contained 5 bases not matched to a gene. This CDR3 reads CASSVSRTGGDGYTF. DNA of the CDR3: TGTGCCAGCAGCGTATCGAGGACAGGGGGCGATGGCTACACCTTC.

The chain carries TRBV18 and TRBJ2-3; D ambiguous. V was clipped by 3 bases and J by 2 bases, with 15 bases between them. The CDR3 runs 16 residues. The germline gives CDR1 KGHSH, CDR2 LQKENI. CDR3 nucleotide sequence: TGTGCCAGCTCACCGCTCAGTTTGCCGGACACAGATACGCAGTATTTT. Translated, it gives CASSPLSLPDTDTQYF.

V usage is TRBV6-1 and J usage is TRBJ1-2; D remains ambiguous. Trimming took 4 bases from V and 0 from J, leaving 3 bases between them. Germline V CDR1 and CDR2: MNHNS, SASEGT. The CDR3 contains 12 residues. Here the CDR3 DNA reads TGTGCCAGCAGTGTTACTAACTATGGCTACACCTTC. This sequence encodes CASSVTNYGYTF.

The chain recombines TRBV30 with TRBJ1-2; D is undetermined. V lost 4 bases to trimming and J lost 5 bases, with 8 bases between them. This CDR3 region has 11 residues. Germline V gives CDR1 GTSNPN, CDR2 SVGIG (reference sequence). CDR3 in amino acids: CAWIGWYGYTF. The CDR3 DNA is TGTGCCTGGATTGGGTGGTATGGCTACACCTTC.

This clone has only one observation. In nucleotides, the CDR3 is TGTGCCACCAGCAGAGAGCGACTAGGCTCCTACGAGCAGTACTTC. It translates to CATSRERLGSYEQYF. The rearrangement joins TRBV15 to TRBJ2-7; a weak D match, TRBD2 (6 bases). CDR1 is LNHNV and CDR2 is YYDKDF in the germline V gene (reference sequence). This CDR3 comprises 15 residues. V gave up 0 bases and J gave up 0 bases, with 9 bases separating them.

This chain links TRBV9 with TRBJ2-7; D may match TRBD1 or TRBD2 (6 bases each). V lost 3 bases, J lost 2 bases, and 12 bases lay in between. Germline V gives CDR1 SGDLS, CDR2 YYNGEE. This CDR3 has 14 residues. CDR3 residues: CASSGGALTYEQYF. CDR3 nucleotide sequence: TGTGCCAGCAGCGGGGGGGCTTTGACCTACGAGCAGTACTTC.

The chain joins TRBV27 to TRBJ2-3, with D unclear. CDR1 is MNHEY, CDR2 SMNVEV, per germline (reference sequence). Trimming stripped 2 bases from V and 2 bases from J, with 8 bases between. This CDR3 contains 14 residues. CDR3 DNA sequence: TGTGCCAGCAGTTTAACCAGGTACACAGATACGCAGTATTTT. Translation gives CASSLTRYTDTQYF.

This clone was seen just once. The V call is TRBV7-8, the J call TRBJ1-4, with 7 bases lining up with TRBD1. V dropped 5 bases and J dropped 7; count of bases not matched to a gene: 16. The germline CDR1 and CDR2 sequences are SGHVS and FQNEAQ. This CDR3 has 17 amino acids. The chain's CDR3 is CASSPQRTTGKAEKLFF. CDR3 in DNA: TGTGCCAGCAGCCCCCAGCGGACGACAGGGAAGGCTGAAAAACTGTTTTTT.

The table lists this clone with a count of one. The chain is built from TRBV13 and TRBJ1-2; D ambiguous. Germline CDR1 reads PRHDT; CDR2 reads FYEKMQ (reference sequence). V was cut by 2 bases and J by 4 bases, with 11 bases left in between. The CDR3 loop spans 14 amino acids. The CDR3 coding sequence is TGTGCCAGCAGCTTATCACAATATCCCTATGGCTACACCTTC. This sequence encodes CASSLSQYPYGYTF.

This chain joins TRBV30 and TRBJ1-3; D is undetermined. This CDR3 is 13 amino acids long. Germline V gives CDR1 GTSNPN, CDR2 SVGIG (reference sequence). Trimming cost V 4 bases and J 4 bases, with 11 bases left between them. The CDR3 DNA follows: TGTGCCTGGAAGTTAGGGCCGGGAAACACCATATATTTT. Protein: CAWKLGPGNTIYF.